This T cell receptor beta chain was found in a study of T cells in localized non-small cell lung cancer. Study results and caveats: Multi-region tumor sequencing was not done, so intratumor heterogeneity could not be excluded. The greatest T cell clonality was found in uninvolved adjacent lung (higher than in tumor).

Only in-frame clones appear in the TCRdb table, and some are missing; sequencing was by immunoSEQ multiplex PCR. The repertoire has about 74,000 clones, approximately 84% of them found once; the top ten carry approximately 1.2%. With respect to this clone: Its target is unknown.

The CDR3 extends over 14 amino acids. CDR1 is SNHLY, CDR2 FYNNEI, per germline. V lost 3 bases and J lost 5, with 11 bases in between. The receptor was derived from an older female donor with stage I lung adenocarcinoma. Sequencing was performed on peripheral blood, taken before any cancer treatment. This chain joins TRBV2 and TRBJ2-1; no clear D. CDR3: CASSELRYDNEQFF. The DNA of the CDR3 is TGTGCCAGCAGTGAGTTACGGTACGACAATGAGCAGTTCTTC.